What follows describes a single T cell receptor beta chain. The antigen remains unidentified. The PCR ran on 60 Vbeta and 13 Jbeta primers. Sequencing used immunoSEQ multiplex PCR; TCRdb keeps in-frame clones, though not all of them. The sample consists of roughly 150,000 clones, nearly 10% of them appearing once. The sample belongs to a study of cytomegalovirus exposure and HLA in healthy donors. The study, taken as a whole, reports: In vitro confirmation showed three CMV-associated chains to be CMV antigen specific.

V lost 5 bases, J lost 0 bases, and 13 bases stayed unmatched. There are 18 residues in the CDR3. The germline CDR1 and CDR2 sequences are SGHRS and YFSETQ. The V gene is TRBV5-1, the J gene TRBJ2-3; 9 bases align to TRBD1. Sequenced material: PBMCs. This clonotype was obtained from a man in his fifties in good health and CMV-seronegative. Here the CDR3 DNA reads TGCGCCAGCAGTTTTTCCCCCGGGACAGGGCGTAGCACAGATACGCAGTATTTT. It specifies CASSFSPGTGRSTDTQYF.